The sequence of this TCR beta chain was determined in a study of CD8+ T cells in alopecia areata. Study outcomes and limitations: An increase in clonality over normal scalp was evident in lesional scalp, especially alopecia totalis/universalis.

TCR sequencing used cDNA made by reverse transcription of extracted RNA. Measured with immunoSEQ multiplex PCR; TCRdb has only the in-frame clones, and not every one. The sample carries 170,000 or so clones, roughly 63% recorded once. This clone showed up just once. Antigen: not known. The sample has other DNA sequences that encode this CDR3 too. Germline CDR1 is GTSNPN and CDR2 is SVGIG (reference sequence). The CDR3 covers 11 residues. V was pared by 1 base and J by 5 bases, with 5 bases between. The source is a human donor with alopecia areata. V usage is TRBV30 and J usage is TRBJ1-2; maybe TRBD1 (5 bases). Material: CD4+ T cells sorted from blood, obtained at week 0. CDR3 amino acids: CAWSGGYGYTF. CDR3 in DNA: TGTGCCTGGAGTGGGGGGTATGGCTACACCTTC.